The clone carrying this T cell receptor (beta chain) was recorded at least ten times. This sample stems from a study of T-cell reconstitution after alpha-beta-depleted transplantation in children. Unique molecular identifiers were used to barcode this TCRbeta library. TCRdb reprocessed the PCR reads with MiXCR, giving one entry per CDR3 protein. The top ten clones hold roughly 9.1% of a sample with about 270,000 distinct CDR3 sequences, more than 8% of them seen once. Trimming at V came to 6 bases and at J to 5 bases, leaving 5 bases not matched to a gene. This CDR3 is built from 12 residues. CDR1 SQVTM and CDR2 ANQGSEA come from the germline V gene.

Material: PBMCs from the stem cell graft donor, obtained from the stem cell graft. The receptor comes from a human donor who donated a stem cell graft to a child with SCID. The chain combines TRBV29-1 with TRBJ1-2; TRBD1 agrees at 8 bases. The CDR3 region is CSVGQALYGYTF. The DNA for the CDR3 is TGCAGCGTGGGACAGGCCCTGTATGGCTACACCTTC.